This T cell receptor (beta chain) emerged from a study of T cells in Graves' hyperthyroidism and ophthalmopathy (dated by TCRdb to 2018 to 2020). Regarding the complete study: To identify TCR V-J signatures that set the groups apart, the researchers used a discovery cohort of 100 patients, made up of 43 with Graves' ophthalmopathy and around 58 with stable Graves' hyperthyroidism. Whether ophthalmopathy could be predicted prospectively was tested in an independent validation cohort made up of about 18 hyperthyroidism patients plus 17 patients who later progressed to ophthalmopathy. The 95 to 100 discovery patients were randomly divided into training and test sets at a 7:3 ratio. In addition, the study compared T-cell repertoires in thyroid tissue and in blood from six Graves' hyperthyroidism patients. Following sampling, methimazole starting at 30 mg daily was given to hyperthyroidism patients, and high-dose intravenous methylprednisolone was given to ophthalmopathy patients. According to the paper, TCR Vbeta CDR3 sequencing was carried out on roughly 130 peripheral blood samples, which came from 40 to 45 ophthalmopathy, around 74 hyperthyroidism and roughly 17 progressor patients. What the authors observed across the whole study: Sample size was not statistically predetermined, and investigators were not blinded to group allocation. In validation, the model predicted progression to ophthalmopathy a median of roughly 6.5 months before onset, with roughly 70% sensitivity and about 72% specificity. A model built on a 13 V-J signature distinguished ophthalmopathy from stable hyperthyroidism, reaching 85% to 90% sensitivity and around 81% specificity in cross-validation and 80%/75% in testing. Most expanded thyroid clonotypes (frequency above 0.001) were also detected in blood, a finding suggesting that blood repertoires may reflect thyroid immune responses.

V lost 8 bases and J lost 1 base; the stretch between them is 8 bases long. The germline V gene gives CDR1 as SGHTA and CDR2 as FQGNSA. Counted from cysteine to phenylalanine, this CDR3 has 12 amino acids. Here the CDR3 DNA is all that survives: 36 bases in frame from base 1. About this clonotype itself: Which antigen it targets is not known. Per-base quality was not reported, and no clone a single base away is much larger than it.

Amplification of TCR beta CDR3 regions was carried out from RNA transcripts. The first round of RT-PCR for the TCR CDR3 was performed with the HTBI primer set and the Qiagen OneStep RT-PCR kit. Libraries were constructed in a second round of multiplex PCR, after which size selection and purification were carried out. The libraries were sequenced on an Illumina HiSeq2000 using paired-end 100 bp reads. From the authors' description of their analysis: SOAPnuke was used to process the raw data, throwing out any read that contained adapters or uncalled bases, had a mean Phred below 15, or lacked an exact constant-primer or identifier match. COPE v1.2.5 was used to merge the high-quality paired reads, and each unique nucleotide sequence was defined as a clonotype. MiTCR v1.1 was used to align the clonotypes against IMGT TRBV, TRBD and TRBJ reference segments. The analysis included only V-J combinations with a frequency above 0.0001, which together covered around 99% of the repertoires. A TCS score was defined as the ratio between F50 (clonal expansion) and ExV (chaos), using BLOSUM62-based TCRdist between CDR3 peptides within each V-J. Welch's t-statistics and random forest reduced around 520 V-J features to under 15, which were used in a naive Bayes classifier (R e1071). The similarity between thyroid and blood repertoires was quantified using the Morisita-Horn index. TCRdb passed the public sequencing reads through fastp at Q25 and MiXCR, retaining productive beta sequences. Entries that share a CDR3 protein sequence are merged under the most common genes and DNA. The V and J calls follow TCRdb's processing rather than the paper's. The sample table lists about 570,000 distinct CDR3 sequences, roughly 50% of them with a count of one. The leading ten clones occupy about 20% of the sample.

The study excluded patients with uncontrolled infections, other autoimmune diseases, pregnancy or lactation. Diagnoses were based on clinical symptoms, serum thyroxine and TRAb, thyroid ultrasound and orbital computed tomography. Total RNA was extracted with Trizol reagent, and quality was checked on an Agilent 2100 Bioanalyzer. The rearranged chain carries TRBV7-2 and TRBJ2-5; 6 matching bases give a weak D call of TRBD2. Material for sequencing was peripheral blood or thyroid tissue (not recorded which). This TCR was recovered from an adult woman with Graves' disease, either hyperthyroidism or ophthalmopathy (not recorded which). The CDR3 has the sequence CASGGVQETQYF. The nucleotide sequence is TGTGCCAGCGGAGGGGTCCAAGAGACCCAGTACTTC.